This T cell receptor beta chain was captured in a study of T cells in Graves' hyperthyroidism and ophthalmopathy (dated by TCRdb to the late 2010s). As for the study more broadly: Peripheral blood samples were taken at the time of initial diagnosis, prior to any treatment. To identify distinguishing TCR V-J signatures, a discovery cohort of some 100 patients was used, comprising approximately 40 with Graves' ophthalmopathy and some 60 with stable Graves' hyperthyroidism. An independent validation cohort of 18 to 20 hyperthyroidism patients and over 15 patients who later progressed to ophthalmopathy tested prospective prediction of ophthalmopathy. The approximately 98 discovery patients were randomly divided into training and test sets at a 7:3 ratio. In more than 5 Graves' hyperthyroidism patients, the study also compared T-cell repertoires from thyroid tissue with T-cell repertoires from blood. After blood sampling, hyperthyroidism patients were treated with methimazole at a starting dose of 30 mg daily, and ophthalmopathy patients were treated with high-dose intravenous methylprednisolone. TCR Vbeta CDR3 sequencing of roughly 140 peripheral blood samples (over 40 ophthalmopathy, about 80 hyperthyroidism and approximately 17 progressor patients) is reported in the paper.

Concerning this clonotype: Its antigen has not been determined. No clone much larger than this one lies a single base away; base qualities are absent.

Study-wide conclusions, independent of this receptor: In validation, the model predicted progression to ophthalmopathy with just under 71% sensitivity and 72% to 75% specificity, a median of 6.5 months before onset. Blood samples also contained most of the expanded thyroid clonotypes (frequency above 0.001), which suggests that blood repertoires may reflect thyroid immune responses. Ophthalmopathy was separated from stable hyperthyroidism by a 13 V-J signature model, with around 90% sensitivity and 81% to 82% specificity obtained in cross-validation and 80%/75% obtained in testing. No statistical method was used to fix the sample size in advance, and group allocation was not hidden from the investigators.

Trimmed from V: 6 bases; trimmed from J: 4 bases; junction bases lacking a gene match: 5. From its cysteine to its phenylalanine, the CDR3 spans 14 amino acids. Just the 42-base CDR3 DNA is kept, in frame starting at base 1. Via the germline V gene (reference sequence), CDR1 is DFQATT and CDR2 SNEGSKA. Graves' hyperthyroidism was defined as stable when no progression to ophthalmopathy occurred over 18 months of follow-up. The hyperthyroidism patients were between 18 and 65 years old and newly diagnosed, with a disease duration of less than 2 months. Exclusion was applied to patients with uncontrolled infections, other autoimmune diseases, pregnancy or lactation. Diagnoses were based on clinical symptoms, serum thyroxine and TRAb, thyroid ultrasound and orbital computed tomography. PBMCs were isolated from 8 to 10 ml of fresh peripheral blood by Ficoll-Paque density gradient centrifugation. Trizol reagent was used to extract total RNA, and RNA quality was then checked on an Agilent 2100 Bioanalyzer.

The TCR beta CDR3 regions were amplified from RNA transcripts. A first-round RT-PCR of the TCR CDR3 used the HTBI primer set with the Qiagen OneStep RT-PCR kit. The libraries were constructed in a second round of multiplex PCR and then size-selected and purified. Sequencing of the libraries was done on an Illumina HiSeq2000 using paired-end 100 bp reads. The paper's processing steps were these. SOAPnuke was used to process the raw data, with reads discarded if the reads contained adapters or uncalled bases, had a mean Phred below 15, or lacked an exact constant-primer or identifier match. High-quality paired reads were merged with COPE v1.2.5, and unique nucleotide sequences were defined as clonotypes. MiTCR v1.1 was used to align the clonotypes against IMGT TRBV, TRBD and TRBJ reference segments. Analysis was restricted to V-J combinations with a frequency above 0.0001, which covered about 99% of repertoires. The TCS score was defined as F50 (clonal expansion) divided by E x V (chaos), with BLOSUM62-based TCRdist calculated between CDR3 peptides within each V-J. Welch's t-statistics and random forest reduced roughly 540 V-J features to roughly 13, which were used in a naive Bayes classifier (R e1071). Using fastp at Q25 and MiXCR, TCRdb reprocessed the public reads and kept productive beta chains. When rows share a CDR3 protein, they turn into one entry using the most common DNA and genes. Clone size and V and J calls follow TCRdb, not the original study. This sample holds 210,000 or so distinct CDR3 sequences; 15% to 20% were observed only once. In total, the top ten clones hold approximately 50% of the sample.

The receptor comes from a man aged 45-65 years with Graves' hyperthyroidism. The chain links TRBV20-1 with TRBJ2-1, with TRBD1 identical over 11 junction bases. Sequencing was carried out using blood. The DNA reads TGCAGTGCCCGCCGGGACAGGGGGTACAATGAGCAGTTCTTC. It codes for CSARRDRGYNEQFF.